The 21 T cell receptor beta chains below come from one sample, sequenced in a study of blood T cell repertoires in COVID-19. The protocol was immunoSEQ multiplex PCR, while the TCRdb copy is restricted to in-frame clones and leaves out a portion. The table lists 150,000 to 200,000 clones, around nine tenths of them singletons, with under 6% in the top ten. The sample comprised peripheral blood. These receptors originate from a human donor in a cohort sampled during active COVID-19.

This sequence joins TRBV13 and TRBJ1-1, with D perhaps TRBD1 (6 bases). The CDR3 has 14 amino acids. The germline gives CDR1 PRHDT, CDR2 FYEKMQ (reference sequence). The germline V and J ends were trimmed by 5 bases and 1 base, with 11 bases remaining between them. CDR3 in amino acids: CASSVRGKNTEAFF. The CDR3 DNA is TGTGCCAGCAGCGTCAGGGGAAAGAACACTGAAGCTTTCTTT. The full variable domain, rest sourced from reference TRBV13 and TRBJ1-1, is AAGVIQSPRHLIKEKRETATLKCYPIPRHDTVYWYQQGPGQDPQFLISFYEKMQSDKGSIPDRFSAQQFSDYHSELNMSSLELGDSALYFCASSVRGKNTEAFFGQGTRLTVV.

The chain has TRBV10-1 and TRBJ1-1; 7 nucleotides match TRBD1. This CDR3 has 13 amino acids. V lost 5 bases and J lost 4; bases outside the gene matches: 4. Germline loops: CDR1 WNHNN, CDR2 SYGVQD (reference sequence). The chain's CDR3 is CASSRDRSTEAFF. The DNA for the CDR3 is TGCGCCAGCAGTCGGGACAGAAGCACTGAAGCTTTCTTT.

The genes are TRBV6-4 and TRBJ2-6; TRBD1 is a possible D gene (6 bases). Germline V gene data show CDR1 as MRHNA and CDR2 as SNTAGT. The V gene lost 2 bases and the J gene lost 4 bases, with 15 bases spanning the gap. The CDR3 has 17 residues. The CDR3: CASSDGPGGTGANVLTF. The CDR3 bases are TGTGCCAGCAGTGACGGTCCTGGGGGCACCGGGGCCAACGTCCTGACTTTC.

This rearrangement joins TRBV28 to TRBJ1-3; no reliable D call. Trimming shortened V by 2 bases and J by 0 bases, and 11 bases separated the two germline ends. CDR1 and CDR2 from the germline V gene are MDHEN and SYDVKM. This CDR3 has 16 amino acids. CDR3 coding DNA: TGTGCCAGCAGTTTAAGGAGCTTAAGCTCTGGAAACACCATATATTTT. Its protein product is CASSLRSLSSGNTIYF.

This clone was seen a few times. Written as DNA, the CDR3 is TGTGCCAGTAGTATTCGACAGGGGGAGAGCTATGGCTACACCTTC. Translation gives CASSIRQGESYGYTF. The rearrangement links TRBV19 to TRBJ1-2, with TRBD1 identical over 9 bases. Germline V lookup: CDR1 LNHDA, CDR2 SQIVND (reference sequence). V lost 3 bases, J lost 4 bases, and 6 bases stayed unmatched. This CDR3 contains 15 residues. Using reference TRBV19 and TRBJ1-2 for the parts outside the CDR3, the full variable domain is DGGITQSPKYLFRKEGQNVTLSCEQNLNHDAMYWYRQDPGQGLRLIYYSQIVNDFQKGDIAEGYSVSREKKESFPLTVTSAQKNPTAFYLCASSIRQGESYGYTFGSGTRLTVV.

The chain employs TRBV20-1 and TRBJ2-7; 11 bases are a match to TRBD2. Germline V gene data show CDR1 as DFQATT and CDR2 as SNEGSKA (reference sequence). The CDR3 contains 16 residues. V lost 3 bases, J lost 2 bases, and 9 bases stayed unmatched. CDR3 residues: CSASSLSGGVPYEQYF. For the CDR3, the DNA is TGCAGTGCTAGTTCTCTTAGCGGGGGGGTCCCCTACGAGCAGTACTTC.

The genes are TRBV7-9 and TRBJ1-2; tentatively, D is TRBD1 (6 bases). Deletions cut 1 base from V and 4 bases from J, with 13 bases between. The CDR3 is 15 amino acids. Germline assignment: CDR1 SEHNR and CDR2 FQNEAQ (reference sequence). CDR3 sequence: CASSLEATGPYGYTF. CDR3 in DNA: TGTGCCAGCAGCTTAGAAGCCACAGGGCCCTATGGCTACACCTTC.

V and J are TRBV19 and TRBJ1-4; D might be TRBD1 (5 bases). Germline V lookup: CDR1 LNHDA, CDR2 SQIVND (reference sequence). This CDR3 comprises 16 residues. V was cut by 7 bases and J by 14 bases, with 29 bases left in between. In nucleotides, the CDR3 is TGTGCCAGTACCTTGATTTCGAAGCGGGCTGGGGGAGGCCTGTTTTTT. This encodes CASTLISKRAGGGLFF.

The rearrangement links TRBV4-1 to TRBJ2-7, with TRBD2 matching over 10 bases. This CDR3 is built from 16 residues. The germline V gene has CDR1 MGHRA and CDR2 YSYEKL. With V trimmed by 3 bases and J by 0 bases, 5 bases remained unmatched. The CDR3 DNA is TGCGCCAGCAGCCAGGAGAAGCGGGGGGGCTCCTACGAGCAGTACTTC. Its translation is CASSQEKRGGSYEQYF.

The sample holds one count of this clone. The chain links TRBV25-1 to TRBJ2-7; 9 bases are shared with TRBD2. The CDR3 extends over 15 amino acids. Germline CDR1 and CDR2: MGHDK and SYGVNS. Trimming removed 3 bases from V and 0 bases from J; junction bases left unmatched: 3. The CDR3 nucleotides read TGTGCCAGCAGTGATGGTAGCGGGGGCTCCTACGAGCAGTACTTC. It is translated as CASSDGSGGSYEQYF.

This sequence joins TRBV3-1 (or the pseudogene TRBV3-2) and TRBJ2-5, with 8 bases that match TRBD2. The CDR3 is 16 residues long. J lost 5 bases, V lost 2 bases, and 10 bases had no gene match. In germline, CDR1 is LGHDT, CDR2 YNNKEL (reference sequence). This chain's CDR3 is CASSQQLGGARETQYF. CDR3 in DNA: TGTGCCAGCAGCCAACAGCTCGGGGGGGCCCGCGAGACCCAGTACTTC.

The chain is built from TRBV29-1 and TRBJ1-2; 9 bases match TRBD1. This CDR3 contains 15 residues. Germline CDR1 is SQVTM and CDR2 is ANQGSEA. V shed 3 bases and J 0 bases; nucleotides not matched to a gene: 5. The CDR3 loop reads CSVDGTGQANYGYTF. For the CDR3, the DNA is TGCAGCGTTGACGGGACAGGGCAAGCTAACTATGGCTACACCTTC.

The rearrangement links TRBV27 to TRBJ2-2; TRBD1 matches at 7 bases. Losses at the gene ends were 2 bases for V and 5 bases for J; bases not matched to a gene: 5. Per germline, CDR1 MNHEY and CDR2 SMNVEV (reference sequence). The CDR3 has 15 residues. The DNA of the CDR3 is TGTGCCAGCAGTTTAGGGCAGGGGGTAACCGGGGAGCTGTTTTTT. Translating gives CASSLGQGVTGELFF.

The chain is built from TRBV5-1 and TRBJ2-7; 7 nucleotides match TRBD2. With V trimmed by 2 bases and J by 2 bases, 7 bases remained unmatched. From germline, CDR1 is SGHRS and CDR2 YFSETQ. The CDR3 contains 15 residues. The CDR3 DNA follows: TGCGCCAGCAGCTTTGATAGCGGGCGAACCTACGAGCAGTACTTC. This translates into CASSFDSGRTYEQYF.

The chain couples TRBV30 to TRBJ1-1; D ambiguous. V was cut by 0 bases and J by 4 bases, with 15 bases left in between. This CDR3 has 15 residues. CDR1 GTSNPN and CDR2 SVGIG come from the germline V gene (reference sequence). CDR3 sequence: CAWSVRWGRGTEAFF. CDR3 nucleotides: TGTGCCTGGAGTGTAAGATGGGGTCGGGGCACTGAAGCTTTCTTT.

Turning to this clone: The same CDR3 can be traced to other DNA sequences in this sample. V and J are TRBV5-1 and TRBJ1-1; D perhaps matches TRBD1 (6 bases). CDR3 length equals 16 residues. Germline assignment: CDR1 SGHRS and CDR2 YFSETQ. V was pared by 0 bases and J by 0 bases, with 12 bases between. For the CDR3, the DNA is TGCGCCAGCAGCTTGGGTGACAGGCTTATGAACACTGAAGCTTTCTTT. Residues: CASSLGDRLMNTEAFF.

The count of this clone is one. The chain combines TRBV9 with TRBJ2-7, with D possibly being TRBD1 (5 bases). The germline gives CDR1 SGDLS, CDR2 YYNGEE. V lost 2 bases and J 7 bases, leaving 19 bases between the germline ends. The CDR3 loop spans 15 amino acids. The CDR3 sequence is CASSVADRPYREQYF. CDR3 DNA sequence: TGTGCCAGCAGCGTGGCGGACCGACCTTACAGGGAGCAGTACTTC.

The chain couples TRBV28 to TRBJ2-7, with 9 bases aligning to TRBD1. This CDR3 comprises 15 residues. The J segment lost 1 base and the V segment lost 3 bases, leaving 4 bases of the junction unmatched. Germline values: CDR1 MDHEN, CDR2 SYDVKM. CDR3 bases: TGTGCCAGCAGTTTGCCGGGACAGGGATCCTACGAGCAGTACTTC. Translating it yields CASSLPGQGSYEQYF.

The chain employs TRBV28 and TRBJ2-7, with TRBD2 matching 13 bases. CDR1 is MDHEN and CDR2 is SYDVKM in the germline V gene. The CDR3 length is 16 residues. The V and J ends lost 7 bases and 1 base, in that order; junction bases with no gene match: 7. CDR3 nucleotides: TGTGCCAGCACTGGTACTAGCGGGGGGGCGTCCTACGAGCAGTACTTC. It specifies CASTGTSGGASYEQYF.

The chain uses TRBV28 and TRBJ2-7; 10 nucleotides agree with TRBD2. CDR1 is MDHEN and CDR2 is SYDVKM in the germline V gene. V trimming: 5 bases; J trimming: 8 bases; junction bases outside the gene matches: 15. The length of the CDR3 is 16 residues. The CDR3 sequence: CASSPPGGSGGMKQYF. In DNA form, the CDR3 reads TGTGCCAGCAGTCCGCCAGGGGGTAGCGGGGGGATGAAGCAGTACTTC.

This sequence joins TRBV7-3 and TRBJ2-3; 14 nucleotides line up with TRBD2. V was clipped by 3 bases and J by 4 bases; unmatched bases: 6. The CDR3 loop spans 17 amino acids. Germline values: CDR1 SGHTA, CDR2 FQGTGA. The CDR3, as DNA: TGTGCCAGCAGCTTCGGACTAGCGGGGGGCTGGGCAGATACGCAGTATTTT. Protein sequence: CASSFGLAGGWADTQYF.